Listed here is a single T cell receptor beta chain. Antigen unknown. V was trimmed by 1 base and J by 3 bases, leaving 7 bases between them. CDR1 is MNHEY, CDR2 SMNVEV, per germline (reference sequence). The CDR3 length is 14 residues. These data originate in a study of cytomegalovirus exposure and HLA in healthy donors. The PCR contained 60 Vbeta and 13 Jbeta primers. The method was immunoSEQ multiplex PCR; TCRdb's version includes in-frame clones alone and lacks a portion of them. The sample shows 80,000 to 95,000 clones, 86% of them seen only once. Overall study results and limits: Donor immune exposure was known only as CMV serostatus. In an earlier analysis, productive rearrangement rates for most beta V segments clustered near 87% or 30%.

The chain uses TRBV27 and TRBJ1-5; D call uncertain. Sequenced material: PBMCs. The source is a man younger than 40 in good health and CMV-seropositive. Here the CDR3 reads CASSLYSSNQPQHF. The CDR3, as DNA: TGTGCCAGCAGTTTATACAGTTCCAATCAGCCCCAGCATTTT.